The present entry profiles one TCR beta chain with its context. What it binds is unknown. These data come from a study of shared clonotypes between healthy human individuals. The study's findings and limits: It was the non-shared clonotypes that had lower generation probabilities than clonotypes shared by all four donors. Genetic and exposure-history diversity was limited by the small donor number.

Assay: immunoSEQ multiplex PCR; the TCRdb copy retains only in-frame clones and omits some. This table holds approximately 700,000 clones, around four fifths found once. V lost 2 bases and J lost 7, with 11 bases in between. This CDR3 has 14 residues. The germline gives CDR1 MNHNS, CDR2 SASEGT. This TCR was sampled from a woman aged 25-40 years in good health. The sequenced sample consisted of memory CD4+ T cells sorted from blood. Subset denoted: CD45RA-negative fraction. This chain connects TRBV6-1 to TRBJ2-2; D gene uncertain. CDR3 nucleotides: TGTGCCAGCAGTGAATTGGGGTCGGTCGGGGAGCTGTTTTTT. It yields the protein CASSELGSVGELFF.